These T cell receptor beta chains were read from a single sample in a study of T cell repertoires in cytomegalovirus infection. The antigens of these receptors remain unknown. TCRdb itself ran the reads through MiXCR, one entry per CDR3 protein. The sample shows under 150,000 distinct CDR3 sequences, approximately 24% of them seen only once. Sequenced material: PBMCs, sequenced either directly or after in vitro stimulation (not recorded which). These receptors all come from a human donor in good health (CMV status not recorded). Some clones in this sample may be carry-over from other donors' samples. CDR3s leave out the opening cysteine and the closing phenylalanine or tryptophan.

v_gene,CDR3aa
TRBV7-6,ASSLAQGTQETQY
TRBV7-9,ASSPGSTRAF
TRBV7-2,ASSPALAEQY
TRBV19,ASHQAGPYTGELF
TRBV24-1,ATHGGGLNTEAF
TRBV5-6,ASSDLTRDQETQY
TRBV4-1,ASSQGLGETQY
TRBV7-2,ASSIGLGVGTDTQY
TRBV5-6,ASSPGGDRQY
TRBV24-1,ATADRGFKTSTDTQY
TRBV4-1,ASSQAPGLRYNEQF
TRBV30,AWSIGIGNTIY
TRBV6-6,ASSPSRGQKNTEAF
TRBV11-2,ASSLEASPSYEQY
TRBV4-3,ASSHIAGDTDTQY
TRBV7-8,ASSLATGYRSEAF
TRBV7-2,ASSLRDRVLETQY
TRBV5-4,ASSPEPSGANVLT
TRBV4-3,ASSQDPTGGNYGYT
TRBV5-4,ASSLQGNQPQH
TRBV20-1,SARPLQGVLDTQY
TRBV6-2/TRBV6-3,ASGWTLNEQY
TRBV12-3/TRBV12-4,ASCPGMDQPQH
TRBV4-3,ASSQDLRWPQH
TRBV11-2,ASSLGRVDTRTDTQY
TRBV5-1,ASSLSRGSGANVLT
TRBV28,ASSFFGGMGTNEKLF
TRBV6-6,ASSYGVPEGYEQY
TRBV7-6,ASSRGGLAGGGDNEQF
TRBV5-4,ASRAEGEAKNIQY
TRBV7-9,ASSSRDRAEETQY
TRBV7-2,ASSLGLAGGEQY
TRBV7-9,ASAVNGQNTEAF
TRBV7-9,ASIAGFYNEQF
TRBV27,ASSLGRSRNEQF
TRBV7-2,ASSRFTDTQY
TRBV7-2,ASSLVVSGSNQPQH
TRBV27,ASRRTGRETQY
TRBV6-2/TRBV6-3,ASSLQSLRGSVTGELF
TRBV2,ASSGFPYRDSNSPLH
TRBV6-2/TRBV6-3,ASSPLTTRLMNTEAF
TRBV28,ASSTGGVADTQY
TRBV7-9,ASSHRVGVSYEQY